These 2 T cell receptor beta chains were sequenced from one sample in a study of T cells in Graves' hyperthyroidism and ophthalmopathy. RNA transcripts gave rise to amplified TCR beta CDR3 regions. In the first-round RT-PCR of the TCR CDR3, the HTBI primer set was used. MiXCR, applied by TCRdb to the multiplex PCR reads, yields one record per CDR3 protein. The sample includes a few hundred thousand distinct CDR3 sequences, 15% seen only once; the top ten take over 25%. The sequencing input was blood. All receptors come from a woman in her 30s with Graves' hyperthyroidism.

V is TRBV11-2 and J is TRBJ2-2; D could derive from TRBD1 or TRBD2 (5 bases each). Germline lookup yields CDR1 SGHAT and CDR2 FQNNGV. Trimming removed 3 bases at V and 6 bases at J, with 17 bases between. The CDR3 is 16 amino acids. The CDR3 region is CASSLASGLGPGELFF. CDR3 nucleotide sequence: TGTGCCAGCAGCTTGGCTTCAGGGTTGGGACCCGGGGAGCTGTTTTTT.

The sample holds many counts of this clonotype. This sequence joins TRBV7-2 and TRBJ1-2; the D gene is possibly TRBD1 (5 bases). Germline V gene sequence: CDR1 SGHTA, CDR2 FQGNSA. The CDR3 sequence is 15 residues long. Trimming shortened V by 1 base and J by 4 bases, and 13 bases separated the two germline ends. The CDR3 DNA follows: TGTGCCAGCAGCTTAGAGTGGGGCGGGGGCTATGGCTACACCTTC. This encodes CASSLEWGGGYGYTF. The entire variable domain, with the rest obtained from reference TRBV7-2 and TRBJ1-2, is as follows: GAGVSQSPSNKVTEKGKDVELRCDPISGHTALYWYRQSLGQGLEFLIYFQGNSAPDKSGLPSDRFSAERTGGSVSTLTIQRTQQEDSAVYLCASSLEWGGGYGYTFGSGTRLTVV.